In this sample, the clone carrying this TCR beta chain turned up once. The data were taken from a study of blood T cell repertoires in COVID-19. Whole-study context: Acute and convalescent COVID-19 specimens originated in the United States, Italy and Spain. PBMCs, B-cell-depleted T cells, or T cells provided the cDNA or gDNA that made up the material.

Trimming cost V 4 bases and J 6 bases; bases outside gene matches: 6. The germline V gene has CDR1 MNHEY and CDR2 SVGAGI. The CDR3 spans 14 residues. Source study methods: Researchers report that nucleated cell counts were estimated from reference gene primer amplification. Only in-frame clones appear in the TCRdb table, and some are missing; sequencing was by immunoSEQ multiplex PCR. The V and J calls and the clone size are those of that table, but D and trimming were determined from the DNA. In the table there are 15,000 to 20,000 clones, roughly 90% of which are singletons. Source material: peripheral blood. The chain has TRBV6-5 and TRBJ2-1; 7 positions agree with TRBD2. The clonotype was recovered from a man between 35 and 55 years old with active COVID-19. Here the CDR3 DNA reads TGTGCCAGCAGTTTTGCGGGAGTTCCCAATGAGCAGTTCTTC. Translated, it gives CASSFAGVPNEQFF.